Listed below are T cell receptor beta chains from one sample, sequenced in a study of blood T cell repertoires in COVID-19. Only in-frame clones appear in the TCRdb table, and some are missing; sequencing was by immunoSEQ multiplex PCR. The data contain a few hundred thousand clones, more than 70% of them singletons. The sequenced material came from peripheral blood. The receptors derive from a man between 40 and 49 years old with acute or convalescent COVID-19. Each CDR3 is given with its conserved first and last residue. The order of the fields is clone size, V gene, J gene, D gene, CDR3 protein, CDR3 DNA. The D gene is left open where the match is weak. Expanded clones get a size class; other rows say once, few or many, or leave the size out.

>once|TRBV12-3/TRBV12-4|TRBJ2-7|.
CASSLGGAEQYF
TGTGCCAGCAGTTTAGGCGGGGCCGAGCAGTACTTC
>.|TRBV4-3|TRBJ1-1|.
CASSQDYRNTEAFF
TGCGCCAGCAGCCAAGATTACAGAAACACTGAAGCTTTCTTT
>.|TRBV27|TRBJ1-6|TRBD1
CASSTRDRDFSPLHF
TGTGCCAGCAGTACCCGGGACAGGGACTTTTCACCCCTCCACTTT
>.|TRBV28|TRBJ1-1|.
CASSPNQGWRTEAFF
TGTGCCAGCAGTCCAAATCAGGGGTGGCGCACTGAAGCTTTCTTT
>.|TRBV6-2/TRBV6-3|TRBJ2-7|TRBD2
CASSWPFSGRGYEQYF
TGTGCCAGCAGTTGGCCCTTCAGCGGGAGAGGCTACGAGCAGTACTTC
>.|TRBV7-6|TRBJ2-7|TRBD2
CASSLLGTRRSSYEQYF
TGTGCCAGCAGCTTATTGGGGACTAGGCGGAGCTCCTACGAGCAGTACTTC
>.|TRBV28|TRBJ2-1|.
CASRVRGTYNEQFF
TGTGCCAGCAGAGTGAGGGGGACCTACAATGAGCAGTTCTTC
>.|TRBV5-1|TRBJ2-7|.
CASSLALGTYEQYF
TGCGCCAGCAGCTTGGCCCTCGGGACCTACGAGCAGTACTTC
>.|TRBV4-1|TRBJ1-2|.
CASSQAGRIYGYTF
TGCGCCAGCAGCCAAGCTGGCAGGATATATGGCTACACCTTC
>.|TRBV7-2|TRBJ2-7|TRBD1
CASSRRQGYEQYF
TGTGCCAGCAGCCGTCGACAGGGCTACGAGCAGTACTTC
>.|TRBV5-1|TRBJ1-2|.
CASSPRTSNYGYTF
TGCGCCAGCAGCCCTCGAACCAGTAACTATGGCTACACCTTC
>.|TRBV29-1|TRBJ2-7|.
CSVVREDYEQYF
TGCAGCGTTGTCAGGGAGGACTACGAGCAGTACTTC
>.|TRBV28|TRBJ1-5|.
CASSPRDSNQPQHF
TGTGCCAGCAGTCCCCGGGATAGCAATCAGCCCCAGCATTTT